This TCR beta chain was profiled in a study of blood T cell repertoires in COVID-19. Study context: Collection of acute and convalescent COVID-19 samples took place in the United States, Italy and Spain. Sources were T cells, B-cell-depleted T cells, or PBMCs; the material itself was cDNA or gDNA.

Authors' data handling: For nucleated cells, counts were estimated from reference gene primer amplification. Profiled with immunoSEQ multiplex PCR; TCRdb holds only in-frame clones, not every one. That table is the source of V, J and clone size, and D and trimming were worked out from the DNA. The sample holds over 70,000 clones, 90% seen once. Germline CDR1 SGHAT, CDR2 FQNNGV. V shed 1 base and J shed 4 bases, with 14 bases lying between them. This CDR3 is 15 amino acids long. Enrolment of Seattle patients took place during active infection, and they were followed longitudinally. The sequence was collected from a man aged 18 to 29 with COVID-19, enrolled during active disease. Sequencing was performed on peripheral blood. The chain has TRBV11-2 and TRBJ2-7, with a tentative D call TRBD2 (7 bases). CDR3 nucleotides: TGTGCCAGCAGCTTAGCGGGGGGCCCCGCGTACGAGCAGTACTTC. It encodes CASSLAGGPAYEQYF.